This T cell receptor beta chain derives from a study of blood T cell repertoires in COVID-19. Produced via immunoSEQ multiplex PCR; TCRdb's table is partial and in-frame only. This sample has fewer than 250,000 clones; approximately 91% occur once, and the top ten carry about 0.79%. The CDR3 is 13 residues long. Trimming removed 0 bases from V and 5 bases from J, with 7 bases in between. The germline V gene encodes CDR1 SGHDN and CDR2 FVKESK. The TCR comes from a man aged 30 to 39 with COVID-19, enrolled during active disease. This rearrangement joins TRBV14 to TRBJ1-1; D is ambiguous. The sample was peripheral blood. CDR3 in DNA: TGTGCCAGCAGCCAAGACACGGGGACTGAAGCTTTCTTT. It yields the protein CASSQDTGTEAFF.